Below, 7 T cell receptor beta chains from the same sample are listed, as sequenced in a study of blood T cell repertoires in COVID-19. TCRdb's table, derived via immunoSEQ multiplex PCR, lists solely in-frame clones and lacks some. In the table there are a few hundred thousand clones, around 88% of which are singletons. The specimen sequenced was peripheral blood. All receptors come from a man aged 25-45 years with acute or convalescent COVID-19.

The chain carries TRBV28 and TRBJ1-2, with D tentatively TRBD1 (5 bases). V was shortened by 5 bases and J by 4 bases, with 8 bases between the two germline ends. CDR3 size: 12 residues. Germline CDR1 is MDHEN and CDR2 is SYDVKM. In DNA, the CDR3 is TGTGCCAGCAGTCCAGGGTTCTATGGCTACACCTTC. This sequence encodes CASSPGFYGYTF.

The gene calls are TRBV18 and TRBJ1-4, with D possibly matching TRBD1 (5 bases). Per the germline V gene, CDR1 is KGHSH and CDR2 is LQKENI. The V and J ends lost 6 bases and 5 bases respectively, with 16 bases between them. The CDR3 has 15 amino acids. The CDR3: CASSVQTAGNEKLFF. In DNA, the CDR3 is TGTGCCAGCTCGGTCCAGACAGCGGGCAATGAAAAACTGTTTTTT. Full variable domain (missing parts from reference TRBV18 and TRBJ1-4): NAGVMQNPRHLVRRRGQEARLRCSPMKGHSHVYWYRQLPEEGLKFMVYLQKENIIDESGMPKERFSAEFPKEGPSILRIQQVVRGDSAAYFCASSVQTAGNEKLFFGSGTQLSVL.

CDR3 sequence (DNA): TGTGCCAGCACTGAGGGTACCCCTTACGAGCAGTACTTC. This codes for CASTEGTPYEQYF. J is TRBJ2-7 and V is TRBV28; D is perhaps TRBD2 (5 bases). V was pared by 7 bases and J by 4 bases, with 14 bases between. This CDR3 is 13 amino acids long. Germline CDR1 is MDHEN and CDR2 is SYDVKM.

The CDR3 loop reads CSVWTSYEQYF. The CDR3 DNA is TGCAGCGTATGGACATCCTACGAGCAGTACTTC. The chain uses TRBV29-1 and TRBJ2-7; perhaps TRBD1 as D (5 bases). V dropped 6 bases and J dropped 1 base, with 7 bases sitting between them. The CDR3 contains 11 residues. Germline values: CDR1 SQVTM, CDR2 ANQGSEA.

The V gene is TRBV7-2, the J gene TRBJ1-6; D gene unclear. The CDR3 loop spans 16 amino acids. Germline CDR1 reads SGHTA; CDR2 reads FQGNSA. V lost 6 bases to trimming and J lost 4 bases, with 16 bases between them. The CDR3 is CASRPRGELYNSPLHF. In DNA form, the CDR3 reads TGTGCCAGCAGACCACGCGGGGAACTTTATAATTCACCCCTCCACTTT.

The V call is TRBV19, the J call TRBJ2-7; TRBD2 matches at 10 bases. CDR3 length equals 13 residues. CDR1 and CDR2 from the germline V gene are LNHDA and SQIVND (reference sequence). The ends lost 6 bases at V and 3 bases at J; junction bases unmatched: 2. CDR3 bases: TGTGCCAGTAGGGCTAGCGGGAGCTACGAGCAGTACTTC. Amino acids: CASRASGSYEQYF.

The V gene is TRBV27, the J gene TRBJ2-7; possible D gene TRBD1, 5 bases. Germline V lookup: CDR1 MNHEY, CDR2 SMNVEV (reference sequence). Trimming cost V 2 bases and J 6 bases, with 11 bases left between them. CDR3 length: 13 amino acids. This CDR3 reads CASSLRKGPEQYF. Here the CDR3 DNA reads TGTGCCAGCAGTTTACGAAAGGGGCCCGAGCAGTACTTC.